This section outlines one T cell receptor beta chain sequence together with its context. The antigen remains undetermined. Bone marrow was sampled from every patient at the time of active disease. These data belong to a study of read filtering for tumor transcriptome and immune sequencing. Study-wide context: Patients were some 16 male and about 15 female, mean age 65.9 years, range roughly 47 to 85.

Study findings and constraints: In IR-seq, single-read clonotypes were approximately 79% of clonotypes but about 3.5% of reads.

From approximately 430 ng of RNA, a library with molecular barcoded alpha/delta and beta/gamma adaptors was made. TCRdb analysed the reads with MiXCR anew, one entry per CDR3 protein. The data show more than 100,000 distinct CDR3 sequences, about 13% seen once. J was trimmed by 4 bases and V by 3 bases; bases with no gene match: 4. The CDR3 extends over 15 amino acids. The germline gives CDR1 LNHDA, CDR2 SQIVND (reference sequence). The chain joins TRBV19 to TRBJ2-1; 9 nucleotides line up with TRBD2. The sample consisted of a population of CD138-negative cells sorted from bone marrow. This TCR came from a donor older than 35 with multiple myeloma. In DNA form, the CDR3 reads TGTGCCAGTAGTATGGCGGGAGGGTTTTACAATGAGCAGTTCTTC. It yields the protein CASSMAGGFYNEQFF.